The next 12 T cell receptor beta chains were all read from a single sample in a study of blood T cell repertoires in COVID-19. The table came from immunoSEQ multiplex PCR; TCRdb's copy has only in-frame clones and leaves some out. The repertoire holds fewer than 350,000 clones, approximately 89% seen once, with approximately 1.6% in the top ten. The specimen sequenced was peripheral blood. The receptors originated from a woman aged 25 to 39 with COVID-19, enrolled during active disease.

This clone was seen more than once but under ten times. For the CDR3, the DNA is TGCGCCAGCAGCCAAGAAGGGGACAGGGAAACCGATACGCAGTATTTT. It codes for CASSQEGDRETDTQYF. V is TRBV4-1 and J is TRBJ2-3, with 9 bases lining up with TRBD1. This CDR3 has 16 amino acids. Germline V gene sequence: CDR1 MGHRA, CDR2 YSYEKL. Germline trimming cut 0 bases from V and 6 bases from J; bases unmatched to any gene: 7.

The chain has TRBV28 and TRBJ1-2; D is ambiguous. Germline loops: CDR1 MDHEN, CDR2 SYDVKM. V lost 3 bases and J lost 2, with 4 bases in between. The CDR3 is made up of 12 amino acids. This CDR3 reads CASSFQNYGYTF. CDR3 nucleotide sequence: TGTGCCAGCAGTTTCCAAAACTATGGCTACACCTTC.

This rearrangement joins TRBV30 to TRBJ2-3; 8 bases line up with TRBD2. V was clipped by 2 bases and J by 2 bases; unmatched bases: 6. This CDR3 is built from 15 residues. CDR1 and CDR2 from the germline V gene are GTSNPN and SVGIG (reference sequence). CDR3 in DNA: TGTGCCTGGAGTATGTCTAGCGGGTCCACAGATACGCAGTATTTT. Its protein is CAWSMSSGSTDTQYF.

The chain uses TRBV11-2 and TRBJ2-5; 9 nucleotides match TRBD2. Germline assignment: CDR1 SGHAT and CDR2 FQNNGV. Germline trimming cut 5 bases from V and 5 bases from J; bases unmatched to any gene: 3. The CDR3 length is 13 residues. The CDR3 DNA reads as TGTGCCAGCAGCCCAGGGACTAGCGAGACCCAGTACTTC. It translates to CASSPGTSETQYF.

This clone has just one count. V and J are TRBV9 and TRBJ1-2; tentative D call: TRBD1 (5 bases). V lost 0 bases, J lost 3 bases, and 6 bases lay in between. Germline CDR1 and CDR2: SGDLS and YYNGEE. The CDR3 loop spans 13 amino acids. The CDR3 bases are TGTGCCAGCAGCGTAGCCAGGGACTATGGCTACACCTTC. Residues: CASSVARDYGYTF.

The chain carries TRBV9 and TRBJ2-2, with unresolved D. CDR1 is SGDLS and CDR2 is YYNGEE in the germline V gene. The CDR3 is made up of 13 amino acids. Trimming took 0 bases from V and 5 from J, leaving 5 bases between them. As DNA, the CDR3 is TGTGCCAGCAGCGTAGCGGTGACCGGGGAGCTGTTTTTT. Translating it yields CASSVAVTGELFF.

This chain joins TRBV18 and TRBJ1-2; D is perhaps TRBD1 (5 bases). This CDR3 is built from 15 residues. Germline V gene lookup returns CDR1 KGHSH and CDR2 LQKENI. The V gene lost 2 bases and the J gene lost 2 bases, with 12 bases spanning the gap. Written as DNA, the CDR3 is TGTGCCAGCTCACCATCGGCCAGGGAAAACTATGGCTACACCTTC. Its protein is CASSPSARENYGYTF. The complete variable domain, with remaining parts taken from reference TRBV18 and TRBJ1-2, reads NAGVMQNPRHLVRRRGQEARLRCSPMKGHSHVYWYRQLPEEGLKFMVYLQKENIIDESGMPKERFSAEFPKEGPSILRIQQVVRGDSAAYFCASSPSARENYGYTFGSGTRLTVV.

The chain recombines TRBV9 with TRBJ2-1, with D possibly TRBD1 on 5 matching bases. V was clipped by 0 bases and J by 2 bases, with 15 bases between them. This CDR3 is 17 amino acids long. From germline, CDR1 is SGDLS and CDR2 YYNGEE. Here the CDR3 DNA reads TGTGCCAGCAGCGTAGCTCTGGGGCTACTAACCTACAATGAGCAGTTCTTC. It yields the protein CASSVALGLLTYNEQFF.

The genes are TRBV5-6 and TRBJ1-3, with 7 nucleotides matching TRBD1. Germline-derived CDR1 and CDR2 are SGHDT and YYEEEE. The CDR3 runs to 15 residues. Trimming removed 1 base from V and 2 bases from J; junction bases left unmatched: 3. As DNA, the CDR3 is TGTGCCAGCAGCTTGAGACAGGGTACTGGAAACACCATATATTTT. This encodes CASSLRQGTGNTIYF.

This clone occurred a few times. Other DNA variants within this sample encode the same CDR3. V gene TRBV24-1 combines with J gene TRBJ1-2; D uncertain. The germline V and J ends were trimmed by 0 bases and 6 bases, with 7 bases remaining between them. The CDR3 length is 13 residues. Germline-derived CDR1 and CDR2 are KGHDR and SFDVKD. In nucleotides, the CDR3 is TGTGCCACCAGTGATTTGTCCGGGGATGGCTACACCTTC. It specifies CATSDLSGDGYTF.

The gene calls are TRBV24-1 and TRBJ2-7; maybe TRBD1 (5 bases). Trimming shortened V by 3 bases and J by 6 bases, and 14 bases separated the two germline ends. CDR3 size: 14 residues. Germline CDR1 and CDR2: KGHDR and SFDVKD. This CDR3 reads CATSDGQGGSEQYF. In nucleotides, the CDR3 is TGTGCCACCAGTGATGGCCAGGGTGGATCCGAGCAGTACTTC.

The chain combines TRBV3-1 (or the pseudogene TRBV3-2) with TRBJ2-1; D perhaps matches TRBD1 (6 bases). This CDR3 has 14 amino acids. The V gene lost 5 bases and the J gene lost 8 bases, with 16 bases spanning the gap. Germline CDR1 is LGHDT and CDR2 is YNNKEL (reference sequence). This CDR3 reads CASSYLRDKYEQFF. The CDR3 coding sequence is TGTGCCAGCAGCTACTTACGGGACAAGTATGAGCAGTTCTTC.